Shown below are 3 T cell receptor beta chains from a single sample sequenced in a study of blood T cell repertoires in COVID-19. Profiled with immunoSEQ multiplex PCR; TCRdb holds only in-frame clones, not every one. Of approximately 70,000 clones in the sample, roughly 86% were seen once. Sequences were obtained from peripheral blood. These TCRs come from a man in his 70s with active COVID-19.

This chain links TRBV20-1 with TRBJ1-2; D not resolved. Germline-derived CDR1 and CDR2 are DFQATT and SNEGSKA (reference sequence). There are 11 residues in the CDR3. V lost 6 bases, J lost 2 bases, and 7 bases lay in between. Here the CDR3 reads CSAPRNYGYTF. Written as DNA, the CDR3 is TGCAGTGCCCCCCGGAACTATGGCTACACCTTC.

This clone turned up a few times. The CDR3 coding sequence is TGCGCCAGCAGCCCGGACAGGGTTGGAAACACCATATATTTT. Protein: CASSPDRVGNTIYF. J is TRBJ1-3 and V is TRBV5-1; 8 bases are a match to TRBD1. J was trimmed by 3 bases and V by 4 bases; bases with no gene match: 3. The CDR3 loop spans 14 amino acids. Germline loops: CDR1 SGHRS, CDR2 YFSETQ. Complete variable domain (other parts from reference TRBV5-1 and TRBJ1-3): KAGVTQTPRYLIKTRGQQVTLSCSPISGHRSVSWYQQTPGQGLQFLFEYFSETQRNKGNFPGRFSGRQFSNSRSEMNVSTLELGDSALYLCASSPDRVGNTIYFGEGSWLTVV.

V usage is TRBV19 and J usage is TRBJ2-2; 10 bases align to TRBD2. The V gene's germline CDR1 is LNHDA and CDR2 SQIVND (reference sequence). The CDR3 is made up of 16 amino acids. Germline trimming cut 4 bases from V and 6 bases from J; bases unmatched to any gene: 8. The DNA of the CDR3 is TGTGCCAGTAGTAGGGGAGCGGGAGGGCATCCCGGGGAGCTGTTTTTT. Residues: CASSRGAGGHPGELFF.